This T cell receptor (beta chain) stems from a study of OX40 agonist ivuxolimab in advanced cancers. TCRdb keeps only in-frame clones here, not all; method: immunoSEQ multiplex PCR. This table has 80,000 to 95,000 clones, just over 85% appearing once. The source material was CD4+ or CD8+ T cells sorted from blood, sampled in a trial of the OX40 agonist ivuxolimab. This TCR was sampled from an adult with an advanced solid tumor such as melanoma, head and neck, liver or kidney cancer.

The CDR3 here is CASSVGPQGDTEAFF. The DNA for the CDR3 is TGTGCCAGCAGCGTAGGTCCTCAGGGGGACACTGAAGCTTTCTTT. The rearrangement links TRBV9 to TRBJ1-1; 7 positions agree with TRBD1. Germline V CDR1 and CDR2: SGDLS, YYNGEE. The CDR3 sequence is 15 residues long. The trim removed 0 bases at V and 3 bases at J, leaving 5 bases unmatched.